These 17 T cell receptor beta chains originate from one sample sequenced in a study of technical replicates of blood from a few donors. Assay: immunoSEQ multiplex PCR; the TCRdb copy retains only in-frame clones and omits some. The data show about 56,000 clones, about 93% seen once. Material for sequencing was PBMCs. These receptors all come from a human donor in good health. Some clones in this sample may be carry-over from other donors' samples.

The chain carries TRBV4-3 and TRBJ1-2; the D gene is possibly TRBD1 (6 bases). With 0 bases removed from V and 3 bases from J, the gap between germline ends came to 14 bases. This CDR3 spans 16 amino acids. CDR1 is LGHNA, CDR2 YSLEER, per germline. This chain's CDR3 is CASSQDGQIQYYGYTF. In DNA form, the CDR3 reads TGCGCCAGCAGCCAAGACGGACAGATACAATACTATGGCTACACCTTC.

The rearrangement links TRBV5-6 to TRBJ1-1; D gene uncertain. Trimming removed 8 bases at V and 1 base at J, with 18 bases between. Germline assignment: CDR1 SGHDT and CDR2 YYEEEE. The CDR3 runs 15 residues. The chain's CDR3 is CASAEGGRKNTEAFF. The DNA for the CDR3 is TGTGCCAGTGCCGAGGGCGGGCGGAAGAACACTGAAGCTTTCTTT.

The chain uses TRBV10-3 and TRBJ2-4, with D possibly matching TRBD2 (6 bases). CDR1 and CDR2 from the germline V gene are ENHRY and SYGVKD. V shed 0 bases and J shed 5 bases, with 14 bases lying between them. There are 16 residues in the CDR3. The DNA for the CDR3 is TGTGCCATCAGTGAGTCGCCGGGGACTGGGCAAAACATTCAGTACTTC. Protein: CAISESPGTGQNIQYF.

This rearrangement joins TRBV15 to TRBJ2-5, with 9 positions matching TRBD2. The germline V gene has CDR1 LNHNV and CDR2 YYDKDF (reference sequence). CDR3 length equals 16 residues. V lost 1 base to trimming and J lost 1 base; unmatched junction nucleotides: 4. CDR3 region: CATSRVAGVGQETQYF. DNA for the CDR3: TGTGCCACCAGCAGAGTAGCGGGAGTGGGCCAAGAGACCCAGTACTTC.

The chain recombines TRBV4-1 with TRBJ2-5, with D possibly being TRBD1 (5 bases). Per the germline V gene, CDR1 is MGHRA and CDR2 is YSYEKL. The CDR3 runs to 15 residues. Trimming shortened V by 4 bases and J by 2 bases, and 14 bases separated the two germline ends. The CDR3 DNA reads TGCGCCAGCAGCCCCGAAGGGGCTAAACAAGAGACCCAGTACTTC. It is translated as CASSPEGAKQETQYF.

J is TRBJ2-5 and V is TRBV5-1; the match to TRBD2 covers 7 bases. Germline V gene data show CDR1 as SGHRS and CDR2 as YFSETQ. The CDR3 loop spans 16 amino acids. The junction had 7 bases not matched to a gene; V was cut back by 0 bases and J by 2 bases. For the CDR3, the DNA is TGCGCCAGCAGCTTGGTTGGGGCGGGAGTGCAAGAGACCCAGTACTTC. This gives the protein CASSLVGAGVQETQYF.

The J gene is TRBJ2-5, the V gene TRBV4-1; 8 bases fit TRBD2. This CDR3 is 14 amino acids long. V trimming: 4 bases; J trimming: 4 bases; junction bases outside the gene matches: 5. From germline, CDR1 is MGHRA and CDR2 YSYEKL. The DNA for the CDR3 is TGCGCCAGCAGCCTCGCGGGGGGCCTAGAGACCCAGTACTTC. Its translation is CASSLAGGLETQYF.

This clone was counted only a few times. The chain combines TRBV7-8 with TRBJ2-5; 8 nucleotides match TRBD1. CDR1 SGHVS and CDR2 FQNEAQ come from the germline V gene. J was trimmed by 6 bases and V by 5 bases; bases with no gene match: 2. The CDR3 contains 12 residues. CDR3 residues: CASSTGGQTQYF. CDR3 nucleotide sequence: TGTGCCAGCAGCACAGGGGGTCAGACCCAGTACTTC. Supplemented by reference TRBV7-8 and TRBJ2-5, the full variable domain reads GAGVSQSPRYKVAKRGQDVALRCDPISGHVSLFWYQQALGQGPEFLTYFQNEAQLDKSGLPSDRFFAERPEGSVSTLKIQRTQQEDSAVYLCASSTGGQTQYFGPGTRLLVL.

The chain uses TRBV5-8 and TRBJ1-5, with TRBD1 matching 11 bases. The germline V gene has CDR1 SGHTS and CDR2 YDEGEE. The trim removed 3 bases at V and 4 bases at J, leaving 6 bases unmatched. The CDR3 is 16 residues long. The CDR3 coding sequence is TGTGCCAGCAGCTCAGGGGACAGGGGGAGGAATCAGCCCCAGCATTTT. This translates into CASSSGDRGRNQPQHF.

The chain couples TRBV4-1 to TRBJ2-1; tentative D call: TRBD2 (6 bases). Trimming removed 3 bases from V and 4 bases from J, with 7 bases in between. The germline gives CDR1 MGHRA, CDR2 YSYEKL. CDR3 size: 13 residues. The chain's CDR3 is CASSQTSYNEQFF. The DNA of the CDR3 is TGCGCCAGCAGCCAGACTAGTTACAATGAGCAGTTCTTC.

This chain joins TRBV14 and TRBJ2-2; 7 positions agree with TRBD2. V was pared by 0 bases and J by 7 bases, with 5 bases of the junction left unmatched. In germline, CDR1 is SGHDN, CDR2 FVKESK. This CDR3 has 15 residues. The CDR3 region is CASSQDAGVLGELFF. CDR3 sequence (DNA): TGTGCCAGCAGCCAAGATGCGGGAGTACTCGGGGAGCTGTTTTTT. The variable domain in full, with the rest retrieved from reference TRBV14 and TRBJ2-2, is EAGVTQFPSHSVIEKGQTVTLRCDPISGHDNLYWYRRVMGKEIKFLLHFVKESKQDESGMPNNRFLAERTGGTYSTLKVQPAELEDSGVYFCASSQDAGVLGELFFGEGSRLTVL.

This chain joins TRBV11-3 and TRBJ2-7, with 9 bases fitting TRBD1. CDR1 SGHNT and CDR2 YENEEA come from the germline V gene. The CDR3 is 15 amino acids. V was pared by 4 bases and J by 5 bases, with 9 bases of the junction left unmatched. The CDR3 loop is CASSSKSGQGHEQYF. The CDR3 nucleotides read TGTGCCAGCAGCTCGAAGTCGGGACAGGGTCACGAGCAGTACTTC.

This clone was counted a single time. The gene calls are TRBV27 and TRBJ1-2, with D unclear. The V gene lost 0 bases and the J gene lost 4 bases, with 15 bases spanning the gap. Germline V gene lookup returns CDR1 MNHEY and CDR2 SMNVEV (reference sequence). The CDR3 is 16 residues long. In DNA, the CDR3 is TGTGCCAGCAGTTTATCCACAGCTTCCCCCTCCTATGGCTACACCTTC. Translating it yields CASSLSTASPSYGYTF.

This chain links TRBV14 with TRBJ2-7; D gene ambiguous. The CDR3 has 13 amino acids. The V gene's germline CDR1 is SGHDN and CDR2 FVKESK. V was pared by 4 bases and J by 2 bases, with 9 bases between. CDR3 bases: TGTGCCAGCAGCCCGTCAGTGGCCTACGAGCAGTACTTC. Its translation is CASSPSVAYEQYF.

J is TRBJ2-3 and V is TRBV6-5; 8 positions agree with TRBD1. CDR1 and CDR2 from the germline V gene are MNHEY and SVGAGI. The CDR3 runs 15 residues. Unmatched junction bases numbered 5, after V lost 2 bases and J lost 4 bases. The DNA of the CDR3 is TGTGCCAGCAGTTACCGGACAGGGCCGCCAGATACGCAGTATTTT. Its protein product is CASSYRTGPPDTQYF.

The count of this clone is one. The chain is built from TRBV30 and TRBJ1-2; D is unresolved. V lost 4 bases and J lost 3, with 9 bases in between. The CDR3 has 12 amino acids. Germline assignment: CDR1 GTSNPN and CDR2 SVGIG (reference sequence). The CDR3 is CAWISEYYGYTF. The CDR3 DNA is TGTGCCTGGATAAGCGAGTACTATGGCTACACCTTC.

This chain connects TRBV6-1 to TRBJ1-1; D uncertain. The V end lost 4 bases, the J end lost 1 base, and 10 bases lay between the germline ends. Germline CDR1 is MNHNS and CDR2 is SASEGT. The CDR3 extends over 14 amino acids. The CDR3 spells CASSVRGSNTEAFF. The CDR3 region has the DNA TGTGCCAGCAGTGTACGGGGATCGAACACTGAAGCTTTCTTT.